This T cell receptor (beta chain) was profiled in a study of blood T cell repertoires in COVID-19. Individuals drawn from some 25 US areas were about 18 to 95 years old. The data were produced by immunoSEQ multiplex PCR, yet TCRdb's version contains in-frame clones alone and is incomplete. The sample holds about 220,000 clones, about nine tenths seen once. Trimming took off 6 bases at V and 1 base at J, with 9 bases between the two ends. Germline CDR1 SNHLY, CDR2 FYNNEI. This CDR3 is built from 14 residues. The receptor's source is a woman in her forties with acute COVID-19. This sequence joins TRBV2 and TRBJ2-2; D remains ambiguous. Material for sequencing was PBMCs or T cells enriched from blood (not recorded which). The CDR3 nucleotides are TGTGCCAGCAGGGAGTCCCGGAACACCGGGGAGCTGTTTTTT. It translates to CASRESRNTGELFF.